A selection of T cell receptor beta chains follows, all from one sample in a study of regulatory T cells in long-lasting Graves disease. In TCRdb, the multiplex PCR reads were re-called with MiXCR into one record per CDR3 protein. The profile shows around 460,000 distinct CDR3 sequences, around 15% of them singletons. The sample was also reused in another study, on T cells in Graves' hyperthyroidism and ophthalmopathy.

This specimen consisted of peripheral blood mononuclear cells (PBMCs), obtained at new diagnosis, from a patient treated with antithyroid drugs. The receptors here all came from a woman between 50 and 59 years old with Graves disease. The CDR3 runs from the conserved cysteine through the conserved F or W. A D gene is named only where the DNA matches it firmly. Clone size is stated in some rows and not others, as once, few, many or a class when expanded.

-,15,-,TRBV5-4,TRBJ1-1,TGTGCCAGCAACTTGGCCGCGGGGGGCTACACTGAAGCTTTCTTT,CASNLAAGGYTEAFF
TRBD1,18,few,TRBV12-3/TRBV12-4,TRBJ2-3,TGTGCCAGCAGTTACAGGGGGCTTATGAGTAATAGCACAGATACGCAGTATTTT,CASSYRGLMSNSTDTQYF
-,16,few,TRBV3-1,TRBJ1-2,TGTGCCAGCAGCCAAGAAGGGTCAGCATCTAACTATGGCTACACCTTC,CASSQEGSASNYGYTF
TRBD2,15,few,TRBV20-1,TRBJ2-5,TGCAGTGCTAGAGATTACCTAGCGGGAGTGGAGACCCAGTACTTC,CSARDYLAGVETQYF
TRBD2,19,few,TRBV24-1,TRBJ2-1,TGTGCCACCAGTGACCCCGGGACTAGCGGGAGTGGGTCCTACAATGAGCAGTTCTTC,CATSDPGTSGSGSYNEQFF
-,16,-,TRBV6-1,TRBJ2-2,TGTGCCACCACGATAGGCGACCCCAATCTAGCCGGGGAGCTGTTTTTT,CATTIGDPNLAGELFF
TRBD2,13,many,TRBV19,TRBJ2-7,TGTGCAACAACTAGCGGGGGATCCTACGAGCAGTACTTC,CATTSGGSYEQYF
TRBD2,15,-,TRBV7-9,TRBJ2-1,TGTGCCAGCAGCGAGGGGGGACTAGCAACGAATGAGCAGTTCTTC,CASSEGGLATNEQFF
-,15,many,TRBV5-1,TRBJ2-7,TGCGCCAGCAGCTTGGGGGATGGAGGTTCCTACGAGCAGTACTTC,CASSLGDGGSYEQYF
-,16,few,TRBV28,TRBJ1-1,TGTGCCAGCAGTTTATTTGGGGGTACTACGAACACTGAAGCTTTCTTT,CASSLFGGTTNTEAFF
-,17,-,TRBV9,TRBJ2-2,TGTGCCAGCAGCGTATTAATAGGGGAGGTTGGCACCGGGGAGCTGTTTTTT,CASSVLIGEVGTGELFF
-,12,many,TRBV27,TRBJ2-5,TGTGCCAGCAGTAATCCGAAAGAGACCCAGTACTTC,CASSNPKETQYF
TRBD1,15,many,TRBV12-3/TRBV12-4,TRBJ1-2,TGTGCCAGCAGATACCAGGTCGGGACAGGGACCGGCTACACCTTC,CASRYQVGTGTGYTF
-,15,-,TRBV28,TRBJ1-4,TGTGCCAGCAGTTCCCAGGGGAGGGACAATGAAAAACTGTTTTTT,CASSSQGRDNEKLFF
TRBD1,14,few,TRBV19,TRBJ2-1,TGTGCCAGTACCTCCTGGACAGGGGTCAATGAGCAGTTCTTC,CASTSWTGVNEQFF
-,12,many,TRBV29-1,TRBJ1-2,TGCAGCGTTGATAGTCGTCAGTATGGCTACACCTTC,CSVDSRQYGYTF
-,16,-,TRBV3-1,TRBJ2-1,TGTGCCAGCAGCCCTCTCGGGCAGGGTCGGAGCAATGAGCAGTTCTTC,CASSPLGQGRSNEQFF
TRBD1,14,many,TRBV20-1,TRBJ1-2,TGCAGTGCCTTTCCCGGACAGGATAACTATGGCTACACCTTC,CSAFPGQDNYGYTF
TRBD2,15,many,TRBV10-3,TRBJ2-7,TGTGCCATCAGTGATAAGCGGGAGGCCCCCTACGAGCAGTACTTC,CAISDKREAPYEQYF
TRBD1,15,many,TRBV2,TRBJ2-2,TGTGCCAGCACCATACAGGGGGCAAGCACCGGGGAGCTGTTTTTT,CASTIQGASTGELFF
-,17,-,TRBV3-1,TRBJ2-1,TGTGCCAGCAGCCAAGCCTATGGGACGACAAGCTACAATGAGCAGTTCTTC,CASSQAYGTTSYNEQFF
-,12,many,TRBV9,TRBJ2-1,TGTGCCAGCAGCGGGGGGGACAATGATGCGTTCTTC,CASSGGDNDAFF
TRBD2,19,many,TRBV11-2,TRBJ2-1,TGTGCCAGCAGCTTAGGATGGCGACTAGCGGGAGGAGCAGCCAATGAGCAGTTCTTC,CASSLGWRLAGGAANEQFF